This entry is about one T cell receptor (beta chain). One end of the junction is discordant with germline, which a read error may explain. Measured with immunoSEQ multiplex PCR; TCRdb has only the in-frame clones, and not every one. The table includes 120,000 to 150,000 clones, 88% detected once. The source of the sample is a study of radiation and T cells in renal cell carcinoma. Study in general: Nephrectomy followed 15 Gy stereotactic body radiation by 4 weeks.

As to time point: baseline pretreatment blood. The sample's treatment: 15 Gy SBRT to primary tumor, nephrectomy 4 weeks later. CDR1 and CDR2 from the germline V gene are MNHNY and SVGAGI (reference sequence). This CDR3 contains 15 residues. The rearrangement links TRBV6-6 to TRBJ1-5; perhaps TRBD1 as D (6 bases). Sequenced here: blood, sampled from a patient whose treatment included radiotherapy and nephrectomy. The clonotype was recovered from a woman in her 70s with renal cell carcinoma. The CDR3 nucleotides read TGTGCCAGCAGTTACGAAGGGGGGAGCAATCAGCTCCAGCATTTT. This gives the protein CASSYEGGSNQLQHF.